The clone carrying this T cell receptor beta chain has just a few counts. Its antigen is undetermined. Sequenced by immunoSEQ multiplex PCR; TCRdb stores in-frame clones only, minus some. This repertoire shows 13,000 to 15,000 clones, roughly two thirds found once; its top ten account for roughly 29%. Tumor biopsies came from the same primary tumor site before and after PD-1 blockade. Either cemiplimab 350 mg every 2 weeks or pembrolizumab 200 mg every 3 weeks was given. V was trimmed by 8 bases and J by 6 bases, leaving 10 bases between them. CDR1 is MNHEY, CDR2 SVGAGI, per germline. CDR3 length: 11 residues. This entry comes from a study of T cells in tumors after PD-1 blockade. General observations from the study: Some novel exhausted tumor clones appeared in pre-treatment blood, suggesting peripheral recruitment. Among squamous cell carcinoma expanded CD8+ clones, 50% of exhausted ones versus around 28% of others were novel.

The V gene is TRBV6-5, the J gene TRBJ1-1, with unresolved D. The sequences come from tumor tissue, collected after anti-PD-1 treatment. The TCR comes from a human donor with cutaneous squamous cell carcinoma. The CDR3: CASVHFSEAFF. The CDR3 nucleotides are TGTGCCAGCGTACATTTCTCTGAAGCTTTCTTT.